The 21 T cell receptor beta chains listed next were all sequenced from one sample in a study of blood T cells in healthy people across ages (dated by TCRdb to the mid-2010s). Libraries were made using 5' RACE. The instrument was an Illumina HiSeq 2500. A second PCR of roughly 7 to 11 cycles was run with a J-beta primer mix and a sample-barcoded 5' primer. TCRdb's own reprocessing of the public reads used fastp at Q25 and MiXCR and kept productive beta chains. Each CDR3 protein gets just one entry, which takes the most common genes and DNA from the rows behind it. The sample table shows 1,500,000 or so distinct CDR3 sequences, and approximately 59% are seen once. Under 8.5% of the sample goes to the ten largest clones. Specimen: blood. The receptors here all came from a man aged 18 to 29 in good health.

This rearrangement joins TRBV27 to TRBJ2-5; TRBD1 might be the D (6 bases). The CDR3 extends over 15 amino acids. V dropped 6 bases and J dropped 0 bases, with 14 bases sitting between them. Germline values: CDR1 MNHEY, CDR2 SMNVEV (reference sequence). For the CDR3, the DNA is TGTGCCAGCAGCCGCCTACAGGGATACCAAGAGACCCAGTACTTC. This translates into CASSRLQGYQETQYF.

This clonotype has more than one count but fewer than ten. The chain has TRBV7-2 and TRBJ2-7; 8 bases align to TRBD2. Near its end, the DNA agrees better with TRBJ2-5, so the J call may be wrong. The CDR3 spans 14 residues. Germline CDR1 reads SGHTA; CDR2 reads FQGNSA. The CDR3 DNA reads TGTGCCAGCAGCTTAGCGCCTAGCGGGGAGACCCAGTACTTC. Amino acid sequence: CASSLAPSGETQYF.

This clonotype showed up just a few times. The chain combines TRBV10-2 with TRBJ2-5, with unresolved D. Germline CDR1 WSHSY, CDR2 SAAADI. This CDR3 spans 13 amino acids. V lost 4 bases to trimming and J lost 3 bases, with 9 bases between them. The DNA for the CDR3 is TGCGCCAGCAGTGCCCGTGGGAAAGAGACCCAGTACTTC. Amino acid sequence: CASSARGKETQYF.

This clonotype has only one observation. This chain joins TRBV15 and TRBJ2-5; 9 bases map to TRBD1. The ends lost 2 bases at V and 2 bases at J; junction bases unmatched: 3. The CDR3 has 15 amino acids. From germline, CDR1 is LNHNV and CDR2 YYDKDF (reference sequence). The CDR3: CATSRHDRGQETQYF. Written as DNA, the CDR3 is TGTGCCACCAGCAGACACGACAGGGGGCAAGAGACCCAGTACTTC.

The V gene is TRBV13, the J gene TRBJ1-1; a possible D gene is TRBD1 (5 bases). This CDR3 has 12 residues. Looked up from germline, CDR1 is PRHDT and CDR2 is FYEKMQ (reference sequence). Trimming removed 0 bases from V and 8 bases from J, with 7 bases in between. The CDR3 DNA is TGTGCCAGCAGCTTAGGAGGGGTGGAAGCTTTCTTT. The encoded protein is CASSLGGVEAFF.

The V gene is TRBV12-3 or TRBV12-4, the J gene TRBJ1-4; weak D call: TRBD1 (5 bases). The CDR3 spans 14 residues. With 6 bases removed from V and 7 bases from J, the gap between germline ends came to 15 bases. The CDR3 DNA reads as TGTGCCAGCAGAGCGTCCCTAGGGGTTGAAAAACTGTTTTTT. Protein: CASRASLGVEKLFF.

As regards this clonotype: At one end, the junction sequence differs from germline, possibly due to a read error. This rearrangement joins TRBV7-9 to TRBJ2-7; D unclear. Germline V CDR1 and CDR2: SEHNR, FQNEAQ (reference sequence). CDR3 length equals 11 residues. CDR3 DNA: TGTGCCAGCGGCTTTGCCGACGAGCAGTACTTC. Protein product: CASGFADEQYF. The full variable domain, in which reference TRBV7-9 and TRBJ2-7 provide the parts outside the CDR3, is DTGVSQNPRHKITKRGQNVTFRCDPISEHNRLYWYRQTLGQGPEFLTYFQNEAQLEKSRLLSDRFSAERPKGSFSTLEIQRTEQGDSAMYLCASGFADEQYFGPGTRLTVT.

The CDR3 protein is CASSLGGYLNTEAFF. CDR3 DNA sequence: TGTGCCAGCAGTTTAGGAGGGTACCTGAACACTGAAGCTTTCTTT. This rearrangement joins TRBV27 to TRBJ1-1; D remains unclear. Germline values: CDR1 MNHEY, CDR2 SMNVEV (reference sequence). The CDR3 is made up of 15 amino acids. Trimming shortened V by 2 bases and J by 0 bases, and 10 bases separated the two germline ends.

This clonotype was seen a few times. The chain carries TRBV29-1 and TRBJ1-1, with 8 bases matching TRBD1. The CDR3 has 13 amino acids. Germline V gives CDR1 SQVTM, CDR2 ANQGSEA. J lost 0 bases, V lost 7 bases, and 4 bases had no gene match. The CDR3 DNA sequence: TGCAGCGGGAGGGACAGGCTGAACACTGAAGCTTTCTTT. Amino acids: CSGRDRLNTEAFF. Complete variable domain (other parts from reference TRBV29-1 and TRBJ1-1): SAVISQKPSRDICQRGTSLTIQCQVDSQVTMMFWYRQQPGQSLTLIATANQGSEATYESGFVIDKFPISRPNLTFSTLTVSNMSPEDSSIYLCSGRDRLNTEAFFGQGTRLTVV.

This clonotype was observed a single time. The chain carries TRBV25-1 and TRBJ2-1, with D tentatively TRBD2 (6 bases). With 6 bases removed from V and 8 bases from J, the gap between germline ends came to 14 bases. Germline V gene data show CDR1 as MGHDK and CDR2 as SYGVNS. This CDR3 contains 13 residues. CDR3 DNA: TGTGCCAGCAGAGCCTGGGAGGAGGATGAGCAGTTCTTC. This gives the protein CASRAWEEDEQFF. The variable domain in full, with the rest retrieved from reference TRBV25-1 and TRBJ2-1, is EADIYQTPRYLVIGTGKKITLECSQTMGHDKMYWYQQDPGMELHLIHYSYGVNSTEKGDLSSESTVSRIRTEHFPLTLESARPSHTSQYLCASRAWEEDEQFFGPGTRLTVL.

To note about this clonotype: The junction departs from the called germline gene at one end, perhaps through a read error. The chain employs TRBV7-6 and TRBJ2-1; D may be TRBD1 (6 bases). Germline V CDR1 and CDR2: SGHVS, FNYEAQ. The CDR3 extends over 17 amino acids. The CDR3 reads CANSLALRDPPRGEQFF. CDR3 bases: TGTGCCAACAGCTTAGCGTTGCGCGACCCACCCAGGGGTGAGCAGTTCTTC.

This clonotype was detected only once. The rearrangement links TRBV28 to TRBJ1-5; 7 bases match TRBD1. The junction had 11 bases not matched to a gene; V was cut back by 5 bases and J by 4 bases. The CDR3 consists of 16 residues. CDR1 MDHEN and CDR2 SYDVKM come from the germline V gene. The CDR3 protein is CASSLPRTGGNQPQHF. CDR3 coding DNA: TGTGCCAGCAGTCTCCCCCGGACAGGCGGTAATCAGCCCCAGCATTTT.

The chain employs TRBV6-2 or TRBV6-3 and TRBJ2-1; 7 bases fit TRBD2. CDR3 length: 14 residues. Germline CDR1 is MNHEY and CDR2 is SVGEGT. J was trimmed by 3 bases and V by 7 bases; bases with no gene match: 6. The CDR3 DNA follows: TGTGCCAGCACCGGCGGGAGCCTCTACAATGAGCAGTTCTTC. Translating it yields CASTGGSLYNEQFF.

The rearrangement uses TRBV7-9 and TRBJ2-1; TRBD2 might be the D (5 bases). The V end lost 4 bases, the J end lost 9 bases, and 13 bases lay between the germline ends. Germline V gene data show CDR1 as SEHNR and CDR2 as FQNEAQ (reference sequence). This CDR3 has 13 residues. CDR3 in amino acids: CASSYGLLGEQFF. The CDR3 DNA sequence: TGTGCCAGCAGCTACGGACTCCTCGGTGAGCAGTTCTTC.

The V call is TRBV6-2 or TRBV6-3, the J call TRBJ2-4, with 15 bases fitting TRBD2. Germline CDR1 and CDR2: MNHEY and SVGEGT. This CDR3 has 16 residues. V lost 2 bases to trimming and J lost 7 bases; unmatched junction nucleotides: 3. The CDR3 is CASSYGTSGGKNIQYF. As DNA, the CDR3 is TGTGCCAGCAGTTACGGGACTAGCGGGGGGAAGAACATTCAGTACTTC.

The rearrangement uses TRBV7-9 and TRBJ2-1; D possibly corresponds to TRBD1 (5 bases). V was shortened by 2 bases and J by 2 bases, with 13 bases between the two germline ends. The CDR3 extends over 16 amino acids. Germline CDR1 reads SEHNR; CDR2 reads FQNEAQ (reference sequence). CDR3 residues: CASSLSVWGPYNEQFF. In DNA form, the CDR3 reads TGTGCCAGCAGCTTATCGGTGTGGGGCCCCTACAATGAGCAGTTCTTC.

The gene calls are TRBV21-1 and TRBJ2-7; the table's D call TRBD2 went unverified against the DNA. TRBV21-1 is tagged as a pseudogene. This CDR3 has 16 amino acids. The CDR3 is CASSTSSGVRSYEQYF. The CDR3 region has the DNA TGTGCCAGCAGCACTTCTAGCGGGGTACGCTCCTACGAGCAGTACTTC.

This chain links TRBV2 with TRBJ2-4, with D tentatively TRBD1 or TRBD2 (5 bases each). The better agreement between TRBJ2-7 and the DNA end casts doubt on the J call. The CDR3 spans 15 residues. CDR1 and CDR2 (germline): SNHLY, FYNNEI. The CDR3 DNA is TGTGCCAGCAGTGATTTTGGGGGAGTAAGTGACGAGCAGTACTTC. Translation gives CASSDFGGVSDEQYF.

The V and J genes are TRBV4-1 and TRBJ1-1; D perhaps matches TRBD1 (6 bases). With 1 base removed from V and 4 bases from J, the gap between germline ends came to 13 bases. The CDR3 covers 15 residues. Germline lookup yields CDR1 MGHRA and CDR2 YSYEKL. CDR3 protein: CASSQGDIGGTEAFF. In DNA, the CDR3 is TGCGCCAGCAGCCAAGGGGACATAGGAGGCACTGAAGCTTTCTTT.

The CDR3 DNA follows: TGCAGCGTTGAGAGCTGGGGGACGCAAAGGTGGGATCGGTACTTC. This translates into CSVESWGTQRWDRYF. The rearrangement uses TRBV29-1 and TRBJ2-5, with D perhaps matching TRBD1 or TRBD2 (5 bases each). This CDR3 is built from 15 residues. CDR1 is SQVTM and CDR2 is ANQGSEA in the germline V gene. V was cut by 3 bases and J by 13 bases, with 27 bases left in between.

This clonotype has more than one count but fewer than ten. The V gene is TRBV12-3 or TRBV12-4, the J gene TRBJ1-1; D uncertain. The CDR3 covers 11 residues. Trimming cost V 9 bases and J 0 bases, with 5 bases left between them. The CDR3 reads CASKLNTEAFF. DNA for the CDR3: TGTGCCAGTAAGTTGAACACTGAAGCTTTCTTT.